Below, 14 T cell receptor beta chains from the same sample are listed, as sequenced in a study of T cells of healthy individuals (dated by TCRdb to 2017 to 2018). The method was 5' RACE. Sequencing relied on an Illumina MiSeq. The raw public reads went through TCRdb reprocessing: fastp at Q25, MiXCR clone calling, in-frame beta chains kept. Rows are combined by CDR3 protein, so each entry shows the most common genes and DNA. Here the sample has about 100,000 distinct CDR3 sequences; about 16% occur a single time. The ten top clones hold roughly 6.1% of the sample. The origin of the receptors is a human donor in good health.

The chain combines TRBV12-3 or TRBV12-4 with TRBJ1-1; D might be TRBD1 (6 bases). The V end lost 7 bases, the J end lost 0 bases, and 27 bases lay between the germline ends. The CDR3 is made up of 19 amino acids. The CDR3 loop reads CASTGVTGKRDSMNTEAFF. The CDR3 DNA reads as TGTGCCAGCACCGGGGTTACAGGGAAAAGGGATAGCATGAACACTGAAGCTTTCTTT.

This clonotype has more than one count but fewer than ten. This sequence joins TRBV3-1 and TRBJ2-2; 8 nucleotides match TRBD2. From germline, CDR1 is LGHDT and CDR2 YNNKEL (reference sequence). The ends lost 0 bases at V and 4 bases at J; junction bases unmatched: 7. The CDR3 has 17 residues. The CDR3 bases are TGTGCCAGCAGCCAAGATATCCGGGGGGGAGTCACCGGGGAGCTGTTTTTT. Translated: CASSQDIRGGVTGELFF.

This clonotype occurred a few times. This rearrangement joins TRBV10-3 to TRBJ2-1; D is perhaps TRBD2 (7 bases). Between the trimmed V and J ends, which lost 4 bases and 7 bases, there was a span of 14 bases. In germline, CDR1 is ENHRY, CDR2 SYGVKD. The CDR3 covers 14 residues. The DNA of the CDR3 is TGTGCCATCAGTGTCGGGACTACAGGGAATGAGCAGTTCTTC. Translation gives CAISVGTTGNEQFF.

This clonotype turned up a few times. V and J are TRBV28 and TRBJ1-2; D is undetermined. This CDR3 has 12 residues. V dropped 4 bases and J dropped 2 bases, with 5 bases sitting between them. Germline CDR1 MDHEN, CDR2 SYDVKM. The CDR3 is CASSWGNYGYTF. The DNA for the CDR3 is TGTGCCAGCAGTTGGGGAAACTATGGCTACACCTTC.

This clonotype was recorded many times. The rearrangement uses TRBV9 and TRBJ2-5; D not resolved. Trimming took 4 bases from V and 5 from J, leaving 12 bases between them. This CDR3 contains 13 residues. Per germline, CDR1 SGDLS and CDR2 YYNGEE. CDR3 residues: CASSPSTMETQYF. Written as DNA, the CDR3 is TGTGCCAGCAGCCCGTCTACCATGGAGACCCAGTACTTC.

This clonotype has a handful of counts. V is TRBV28 and J is TRBJ2-5; possibly TRBD1 for D (6 bases). There are 14 residues in the CDR3. Per germline, CDR1 MDHEN and CDR2 SYDVKM. Trimming stripped 6 bases from V and 2 bases from J, with 13 bases between. CDR3 coding DNA: TGTGCCAGCAGATTTGGGGGCCTACAAGAGACCCAGTACTTC. As protein: CASRFGGLQETQYF.

The chain has TRBV25-1 and TRBJ1-4, with 7 nucleotides matching TRBD1. V shed 2 bases and J 4 bases; nucleotides not matched to a gene: 4. The CDR3 extends over 15 amino acids. Germline V gives CDR1 MGHDK, CDR2 SYGVNS. The CDR3 DNA reads as TGTGCCAGCAGTGAAAGGGGGCTGGTTAATGAAAAACTGTTTTTT. Translated, it gives CASSERGLVNEKLFF. Filled out from reference TRBV25-1 and TRBJ1-4, the complete variable domain reads EADIYQTPRYLVIGTGKKITLECSQTMGHDKMYWYQQDPGMELHLIHYSYGVNSTEKGDLSSESTVSRIRTEHFPLTLESARPSHTSQYLCASSERGLVNEKLFFGSGTQLSVL.

This clonotype was found many times. The chain links TRBV10-3 to TRBJ1-1; D is uncertain. The CDR3 is made up of 11 amino acids. From germline, CDR1 is ENHRY and CDR2 SYGVKD. The germline V and J ends were trimmed by 8 bases and 1 base, with 5 bases remaining between them. The CDR3, as DNA: TGTGCCATCCGGCAGAACACTGAAGCTTTCTTT. It yields the protein CAIRQNTEAFF.

The V call is TRBV3-1, the J call TRBJ2-7, with D possibly matching TRBD1 (6 bases). Germline loops: CDR1 LGHDT, CDR2 YNNKEL (reference sequence). The CDR3 contains 11 residues. Trimming shortened V by 4 bases and J by 5 bases, and 6 bases separated the two germline ends. Here the CDR3 DNA reads TGTGCCAGCAGCCGGGGGCACGAGCAGTACTTC. It translates to CASSRGHEQYF.

There are a few counts of this clonotype. This chain links TRBV6-5 with TRBJ1-2; perhaps TRBD1 as D (6 bases). The length of the CDR3 is 15 residues. Germline loops: CDR1 MNHEY, CDR2 SVGAGI. V was cut by 3 bases and J by 5 bases, with 16 bases left in between. CDR3 nucleotide sequence: TGTGCCAGCAGTTATTCTGGCGGGACACCTTATGGCTACACCTTC. Amino acid sequence: CASSYSGGTPYGYTF.

This clonotype came up many times. The chain recombines TRBV20-1 with TRBJ1-1; D ambiguous. V shed 0 bases and J shed 1 base, with 6 bases lying between them. From germline, CDR1 is DFQATT and CDR2 SNEGSKA (reference sequence). The CDR3 is made up of 13 amino acids. CDR3 sequence: CSARDDPNTEAFF. CDR3 DNA: TGCAGTGCTAGAGATGATCCGAACACTGAAGCTTTCTTT.

This sequence joins TRBV7-7 and TRBJ1-3, with D perhaps TRBD1 (6 bases). V was trimmed by 1 base and J by 3 bases, leaving 16 bases between them. Germline CDR1 SSHAT, CDR2 FNYEAQ (reference sequence). The CDR3 loop spans 17 amino acids. This CDR3 is CASSLGGPETFGNTIYF. The CDR3 DNA follows: TGTGCCAGCAGCTTAGGGGGGCCAGAAACCTTTGGAAACACCATATATTTT.

This clonotype was recorded a few times. The rearrangement links TRBV19 to TRBJ2-1; D gene ambiguous. Germline loops: CDR1 LNHDA, CDR2 SQIVND (reference sequence). Trimming took off 5 bases at V and 0 bases at J, with 8 bases between the two ends. This CDR3 region has 14 residues. The CDR3 region has the DNA TGTGCCAGTAGTGGACGTAACTCCTACAATGAGCAGTTCTTC. Translating gives CASSGRNSYNEQFF.

This sequence joins TRBV5-6 and TRBJ1-1; possible D gene TRBD1, 5 bases. V lost 0 bases, J lost 4 bases, and 16 bases lay in between. The CDR3 has 16 amino acids. The germline CDR1 and CDR2 sequences are SGHDT and YYEEEE. This CDR3 reads CASSLDIGGATTEAFF. Written as DNA, the CDR3 is TGTGCCAGCAGCTTGGATATAGGAGGGGCGACCACTGAAGCTTTCTTT.